Presented here are 25 T cell receptor beta chains from one specimen sequenced in a study of Ad26.COV2.S vaccination and SARS-CoV-2 variants. Treatment defined: some 20 received Ad26.COV2.S at low or high dose, single or two shots; about five received placebo; per-sample allocation not given. At day 63 after the first vaccine or placebo injection, samples were drawn. Clones were read by immunoSEQ multiplex PCR, and TCRdb kept only the in-frame ones, dropping some. The sample contains some 290,000 clones, around 83% of which appear only once. Source: peripheral blood, taken in a trial of Ad26.COV2.S vaccine versus placebo. Receptors were obtained from a person aged 18-60 years who received the Ad26.COV2.S COVID-19 vaccine or a placebo.

The chain recombines TRBV19 with TRBJ1-1; D gene unclear. Trimming removed 6 bases from V and 9 bases from J, with 14 bases in between. The CDR3 totals 12 residues. Germline V gives CDR1 LNHDA, CDR2 SQIVND (reference sequence). CDR3 residues: CASRTATGQAFF. DNA of the CDR3: TGTGCCAGTAGAACAGCGACCGGTCAAGCTTTCTTT.

CDR3 residues: CASSQGTRRGEQYF. The CDR3 DNA follows: TGTGCCAGCAGCCAAGGGACACGCCGTGGAGAGCAGTACTTC. This rearrangement joins TRBV3-1 (or the pseudogene TRBV3-2) to TRBJ2-7; D possibly corresponds to TRBD1 (5 bases). The V gene's germline CDR1 is LGHDT and CDR2 YNNKEL (reference sequence). The V and J ends lost 1 base and 7 bases respectively, with 14 bases between them. The CDR3 is 14 residues long.

The genes are TRBV7-2 and TRBJ2-1, with TRBD2 matching 8 bases. V lost 2 bases, J lost 8 bases, and 5 bases stayed unmatched. Germline V gives CDR1 SGHTA, CDR2 FQGNSA. The CDR3 has 14 residues. The chain's CDR3 is CASSLSRGGYEQFF. The CDR3 nucleotides read TGTGCCAGCAGCTTATCCCGGGGGGGCTATGAGCAGTTCTTC.

This clone was seen only once. The J gene is TRBJ2-5, the V gene TRBV5-4; D remains ambiguous. CDR1 is SGHNT and CDR2 is YYREEE in the germline V gene (reference sequence). This CDR3 is built from 13 residues. Between the trimmed V and J ends, which lost 0 bases and 5 bases, there was a span of 8 bases. The CDR3 nucleotides are TGTGCCAGCAGCTTGGGGGCTTGGGAGACCCAGTACTTC. Protein product: CASSLGAWETQYF.

The genes are TRBV6-2 or TRBV6-3 and TRBJ1-5; 9 bases are a match to TRBD1. This CDR3 region has 20 residues. CDR1 MNHEY and CDR2 SVGEGT come from the germline V gene. The ends lost 2 bases at V and 6 bases at J; junction bases unmatched: 20. CDR3 loop: CASSYPPGTGKGVTGQPQHF. In DNA, the CDR3 is TGTGCCAGCAGTTACCCCCCTGGGACAGGGAAAGGGGTTACAGGTCAGCCCCAGCATTTT.

The chain carries TRBV4-3 and TRBJ2-7, with D possibly called TRBD1 or TRBD2 (5 bases each). Trimming pared 4 bases from V and 2 bases from J, leaving 15 bases between. The CDR3 loop spans 15 amino acids. Germline V gene data show CDR1 as LGHNA and CDR2 as YSLEER. The CDR3 DNA is TGCGCCAGCAGCCTTAGTCAGGGAGAGACCTACGAGCAGTACTTC. Its protein is CASSLSQGETYEQYF.

V and J are TRBV5-1 and TRBJ2-3; D might be TRBD1 (6 bases). The CDR3 spans 14 residues. Germline CDR1 reads SGHRS; CDR2 reads YFSETQ. V was pared by 3 bases and J by 6 bases, with 14 bases between. This CDR3 reads CASSSPNQGDTQYF. In DNA form, the CDR3 reads TGCGCCAGCAGCTCTCCGAATCAGGGGGATACGCAGTATTTT. Together with reference TRBV5-1 and TRBJ2-3, the CDR3 gives the full variable domain: KAGVTQTPRYLIKTRGQQVTLSCSPISGHRSVSWYQQTPGQGLQFLFEYFSETQRNKGNFPGRFSGRQFSNSRSEMNVSTLELGDSALYLCASSSPNQGDTQYFGPGTRLTVL.

The chain carries TRBV6-5 and TRBJ1-1; tentatively, D is TRBD1 (6 bases). V gave up 4 bases and J gave up 4 bases, with 13 bases separating them. The CDR3 is 14 amino acids. From germline, CDR1 is MNHEY and CDR2 SVGAGI. The CDR3 is CASSSPGTITEAFF. CDR3 sequence (DNA): TGTGCCAGCAGTTCACCGGGGACAATCACTGAAGCTTTCTTT.

The chain recombines TRBV18 with TRBJ1-3; 7 bases align to TRBD1. Germline V gene sequence: CDR1 KGHSH, CDR2 LQKENI. CDR3 length: 15 amino acids. Losses at the gene ends were 4 bases for V and 0 bases for J; bases not matched to a gene: 3. The CDR3 loop reads CASSQDRTSGNTIYF. CDR3 DNA: TGTGCCAGCTCACAGGACAGGACCTCTGGAAACACCATATATTTT. The entire variable domain, with the rest obtained from reference TRBV18 and TRBJ1-3, is as follows: NAGVMQNPRHLVRRRGQEARLRCSPMKGHSHVYWYRQLPEEGLKFMVYLQKENIIDESGMPKERFSAEFPKEGPSILRIQQVVRGDSAAYFCASSQDRTSGNTIYFGEGSWLTVV.

Regarding this clone: Other DNA sequences in the sample encode the same CDR3. This chain links TRBV9 with TRBJ1-2, with D possibly TRBD1 on 6 matching bases. The CDR3 sequence is 15 residues long. Trimming left V 2 bases short and J 2 bases short, with 13 bases between. Germline CDR1 reads SGDLS; CDR2 reads YYNGEE. The CDR3 loop is CASSVAGALNYGYTF. The CDR3 DNA follows: TGTGCCAGCAGCGTTGCAGGGGCCCTGAACTATGGCTACACCTTC.

The chain has TRBV30 and TRBJ1-3, with TRBD1 identical over 9 bases. After removal of 1 base from V and 7 bases from J, the junction contained 11 bases not matched to a gene. This CDR3 has 16 amino acids. From germline, CDR1 is GTSNPN and CDR2 SVGIG (reference sequence). The CDR3 loop is CAWSAPDRGRGNTIYF. CDR3 DNA: TGTGCCTGGAGTGCGCCGGACAGGGGAAGGGGGAACACCATATATTTT.

This chain joins TRBV20-1 and TRBJ1-1; TRBD1 aligns across 7 bases. The germline gives CDR1 DFQATT, CDR2 SNEGSKA (reference sequence). Trimming took 3 bases from V and 2 from J; bases not matched to a gene: 12. The CDR3 covers 16 residues. CDR3 coding DNA: TGCAGTGCTAGTGATCCAGGGGGGGTTAGAAACACTGAAGCTTTCTTT. Its translation is CSASDPGGVRNTEAFF.

The gene calls are TRBV5-4 and TRBJ2-1; 12 bases are a match to TRBD2. Germline V gene sequence: CDR1 SGHNT, CDR2 YYREEE (reference sequence). V dropped 3 bases and J dropped 7; count of bases not matched to a gene: 8. The CDR3 runs to 16 residues. This CDR3 is CASSSLYTSGGNEQFF. CDR3 nucleotide sequence: TGTGCCAGCAGCTCACTATATACTAGCGGGGGGAATGAGCAGTTCTTC.

The rearrangement links TRBV24-1 to TRBJ1-5; D perhaps matches TRBD1 (6 bases). The germline CDR1 and CDR2 sequences are KGHDR and SFDVKD. V was pared by 9 bases and J by 4 bases, with 18 bases between. This CDR3 is 15 amino acids long. The CDR3 nucleotides are TGTGCCACCGGCAGGGGCTTTACCGGAAATCAGCCCCAGCATTTT. It yields the protein CATGRGFTGNQPQHF.

The chain combines TRBV4-3 with TRBJ2-2; D unresolved. Per the germline V gene, CDR1 is LGHNA and CDR2 is YSLEER. Trimming stripped 0 bases from V and 7 bases from J, with 6 bases between. CDR3 length: 13 residues. The CDR3 here is CASSQDSIGELFF. The CDR3 bases are TGCGCCAGCAGCCAAGATTCCATCGGGGAGCTGTTTTTT.

Only one count was recorded for this clone. This chain links TRBV9 with TRBJ2-7; 9 bases line up with TRBD1. Germline loops: CDR1 SGDLS, CDR2 YYNGEE. The length of the CDR3 is 15 residues. Trimming took 3 bases from V and 0 from J; bases not matched to a gene: 4. The CDR3 DNA sequence: TGTGCCAGCAGCGCGGGACAGGGTCCCTCCTACGAGCAGTACTTC. Translating it yields CASSAGQGPSYEQYF.

This sequence joins TRBV3-1 (or the pseudogene TRBV3-2) and TRBJ2-1; 8 nucleotides align to TRBD2. CDR3 length equals 16 residues. CDR1 is LGHDT and CDR2 is YNNKEL in the germline V gene (reference sequence). V gave up 1 base and J gave up 0 bases; unmatched junction bases: 2. CDR3 region: CASSQVGGASYNEQFF. The CDR3, as DNA: TGTGCCAGCAGCCAAGTCGGGGGGGCCTCCTACAATGAGCAGTTCTTC.

The sample holds a few counts of this clone. J is TRBJ2-3 and V is TRBV29-1, with a tentative D call TRBD2 (5 bases). The germline V gene encodes CDR1 SQVTM and CDR2 ANQGSEA. Trimming cost V 3 bases and J 1 base, with 23 bases left between them. The CDR3 consists of 18 residues. The CDR3 DNA reads as TGCAGCGTTGAGGGAGTCTCCTTACCGAGGTTTGGCACAGATACGCAGTATTTT. Translation: CSVEGVSLPRFGTDTQYF.

In its sample, this clone was seen a few times. This CDR3 reads CASSRSGLNTEAFF. The CDR3 nucleotides read TGTGCCAGCAGCCGTTCGGGGTTGAACACTGAAGCTTTCTTT. J is TRBJ1-1 and V is TRBV7-9; D remains ambiguous. CDR1 and CDR2 (germline): SEHNR, FQNEAQ (reference sequence). The CDR3 has 14 residues. Trimming left V 5 bases short and J 0 bases short, with 10 bases between.

The gene calls are TRBV5-4 and TRBJ2-5; TRBD1 or TRBD2 may be the D gene (6 bases each). The CDR3 runs 14 residues. From germline, CDR1 is SGHNT and CDR2 YYREEE (reference sequence). With 0 bases removed from V and 5 bases from J, the gap between germline ends came to 11 bases. The DNA for the CDR3 is TGTGCCAGCAGCTTGGGCCGGGGGCCGGAGACCCAGTACTTC. As protein: CASSLGRGPETQYF.

The rearrangement joins TRBV3-1 (or the pseudogene TRBV3-2) to TRBJ1-3; 8 bases map to TRBD1. Trimming removed 2 bases from V and 0 bases from J; junction bases left unmatched: 6. CDR1 and CDR2 (germline): LGHDT, YNNKEL (reference sequence). This CDR3 region has 17 residues. The CDR3 region has the DNA TGTGCCAGCAGCCAAAGGCGGGACAGGTTCTCTGGAAACACCATATATTTT. Translated: CASSQRRDRFSGNTIYF.

This sequence joins TRBV5-1 and TRBJ2-1; 8 bases fit TRBD1. J was trimmed by 5 bases and V by 0 bases; bases with no gene match: 7. The CDR3 contains 16 residues. Germline CDR1 and CDR2: SGHRS and YFSETQ. CDR3 sequence: CASSLVGGQGDNEQFF. The DNA for the CDR3 is TGCGCCAGCAGCTTGGTAGGAGGACAGGGTGACAATGAGCAGTTCTTC.

Remarks on this clone: The same CDR3 arises from other DNA sequences in this sample as well. The chain couples TRBV6-1 to TRBJ1-5; no definite D call. This CDR3 spans 13 amino acids. Trimming cost V 2 bases and J 4 bases, with 6 bases left between them. The germline V gene encodes CDR1 MNHNS and CDR2 SASEGT. CDR3 sequence reads: CASSERRNQPQHF. The CDR3 region has the DNA TGTGCCAGCAGTGAAAGGCGTAATCAGCCCCAGCATTTT.

The rearrangement uses TRBV29-1 and TRBJ2-7; 9 bases are shared with TRBD1. Germline V gene sequence: CDR1 SQVTM, CDR2 ANQGSEA. V shed 6 bases, J shed 0 bases, and the junction held 9 bases outside the gene matches. CDR3 size: 15 residues. In nucleotides, the CDR3 is TGCAGCGTCACGCCCGGGACAGGGAACTCCTACGAGCAGTACTTC. Amino acid sequence: CSVTPGTGNSYEQYF.

V gene TRBV24-1 combines with J gene TRBJ2-2; D might be TRBD1 or TRBD2, each matching 5 bases. The CDR3 runs 13 residues. Trimming took 5 bases from V and 7 from J, leaving 10 bases between them. Germline V lookup: CDR1 KGHDR, CDR2 SFDVKD. DNA for the CDR3: TGTGCCACCAGTGTCAATGGGGGCGGGGAGCTGTTTTTT. It is translated as CATSVNGGGELFF.